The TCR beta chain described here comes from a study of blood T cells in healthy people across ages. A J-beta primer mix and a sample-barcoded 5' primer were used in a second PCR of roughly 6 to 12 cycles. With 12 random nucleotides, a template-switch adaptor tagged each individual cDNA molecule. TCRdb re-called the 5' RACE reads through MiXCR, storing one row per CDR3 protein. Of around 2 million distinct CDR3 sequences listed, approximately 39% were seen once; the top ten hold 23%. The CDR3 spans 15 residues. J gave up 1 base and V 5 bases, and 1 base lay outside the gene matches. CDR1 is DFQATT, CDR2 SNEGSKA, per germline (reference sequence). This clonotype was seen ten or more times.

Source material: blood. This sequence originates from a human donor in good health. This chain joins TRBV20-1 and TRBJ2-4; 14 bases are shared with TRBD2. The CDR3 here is CSAGTSGGAKNIQYF. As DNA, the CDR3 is TGCAGTGCTGGGACTAGCGGGGGCGCCAAAAACATTCAGTACTTC.